This TCR beta chain was recorded in a study of T cell responses to AZD1222 COVID-19 vaccine. Worth noting for this clone: Its target is not known.

The repertoire was sequenced with immunoSEQ multiplex PCR; TCRdb's copy has only in-frame clones and lacks some. The sample has 66,000 or so clones, 79% seen once. General study results and limits: Clonal diversity may have been underestimated, and the donors were mostly white British, with more females than males. The study found Spike-specific TCR breadth and depth rose after two AZD1222 doses. In all cases, repertoires were sampled only after the peak T cell response. In the spike-specific TCR repertoire, nearly half reportedly target unmutated variant regions.

The sequence was obtained from an adult in good health. The source was peripheral blood, collected on day 0 of MenACWY control vaccination.

The CDR3 spells CASSWTSGRGGRYNEQFF. In DNA, the CDR3 is TGCGCCAGCAGTTGGACTAGCGGGAGAGGGGGCAGATACAATGAGCAGTTCTTC. The chain links TRBV5-1 to TRBJ2-1, with TRBD2 identical over 13 bases. The V gene's germline CDR1 is SGHRS and CDR2 YFSETQ. The CDR3 covers 18 residues. Losses at the gene ends were 5 bases for V and 4 bases for J; bases not matched to a gene: 12. Together with reference TRBV5-1 and TRBJ2-1, the CDR3 gives the full variable domain: KAGVTQTPRYLIKTRGQQVTLSCSPISGHRSVSWYQQTPGQGLQFLFEYFSETQRNKGNFPGRFSGRQFSNSRSEMNVSTLELGDSALYLCASSWTSGRGGRYNEQFFGPGTRLTVL.